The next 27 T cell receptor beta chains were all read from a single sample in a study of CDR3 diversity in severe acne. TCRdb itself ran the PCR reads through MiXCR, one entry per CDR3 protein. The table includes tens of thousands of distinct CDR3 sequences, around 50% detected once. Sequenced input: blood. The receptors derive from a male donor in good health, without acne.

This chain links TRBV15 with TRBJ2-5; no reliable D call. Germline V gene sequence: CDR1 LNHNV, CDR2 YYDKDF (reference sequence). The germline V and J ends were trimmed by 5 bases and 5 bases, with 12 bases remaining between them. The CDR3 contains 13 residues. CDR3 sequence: CATSGSEMETQYF. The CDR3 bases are TGTGCCACCAGCGGAAGCGAGATGGAGACCCAGTACTTC.

The CDR3 region is CASSKEPFRGLGYGYTF. In nucleotides, the CDR3 is TGTGCCAGCAGCAAAGAGCCCTTCAGGGGGCTAGGGTATGGCTACACCTTC. This chain joins TRBV7-2 and TRBJ1-2, with 8 positions matching TRBD1. CDR3 length: 17 amino acids. With V trimmed by 5 bases and J by 5 bases, 16 bases remained unmatched. Germline CDR1 reads SGHTA; CDR2 reads FQGNSA.

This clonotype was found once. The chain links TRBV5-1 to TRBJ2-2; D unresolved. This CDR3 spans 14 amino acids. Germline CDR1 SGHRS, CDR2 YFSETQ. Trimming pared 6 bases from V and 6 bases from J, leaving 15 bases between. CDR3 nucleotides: TGCGCCAGCAAGTCCCCGGTAGCCGCCGGGGAGCTGTTTTTT. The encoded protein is CASKSPVAAGELFF. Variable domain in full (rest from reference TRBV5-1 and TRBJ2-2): KAGVTQTPRYLIKTRGQQVTLSCSPISGHRSVSWYQQTPGQGLQFLFEYFSETQRNKGNFPGRFSGRQFSNSRSEMNVSTLELGDSALYLCASKSPVAAGELFFGEGSRLTVL.

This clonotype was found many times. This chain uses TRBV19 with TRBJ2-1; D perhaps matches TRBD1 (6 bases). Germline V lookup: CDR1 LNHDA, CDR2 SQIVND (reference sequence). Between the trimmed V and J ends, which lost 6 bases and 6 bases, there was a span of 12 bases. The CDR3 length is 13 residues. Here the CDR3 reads CASRNRGGNEQFF. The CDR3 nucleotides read TGTGCCAGTAGGAACAGAGGGGGCAATGAGCAGTTCTTC.

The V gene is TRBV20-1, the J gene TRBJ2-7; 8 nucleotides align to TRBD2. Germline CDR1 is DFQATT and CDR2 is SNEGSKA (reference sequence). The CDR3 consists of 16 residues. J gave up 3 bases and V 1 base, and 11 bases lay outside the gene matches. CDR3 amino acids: CSARGPSGGVIYEQYF. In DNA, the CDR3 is TGCAGTGCTAGAGGACCGAGCGGGGGAGTGATCTACGAGCAGTACTTC.

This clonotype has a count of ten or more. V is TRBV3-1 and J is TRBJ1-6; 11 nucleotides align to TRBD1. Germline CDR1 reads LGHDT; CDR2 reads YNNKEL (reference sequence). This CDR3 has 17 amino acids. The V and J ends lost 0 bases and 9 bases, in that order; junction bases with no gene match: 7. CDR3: CASSQDSGTGGFSPLHF. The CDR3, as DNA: TGTGCCAGCAGCCAAGACTCGGGGACAGGGGGTTTTTCACCCCTCCACTTT.

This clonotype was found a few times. CDR3: CASRADSGNTIYF. CDR3 coding DNA: TGCGCCAGCAGGGCAGACTCTGGAAACACCATATATTTT. The chain combines TRBV5-1 with TRBJ1-3; D ambiguous. This CDR3 spans 13 amino acids. Germline V gene sequence: CDR1 SGHRS, CDR2 YFSETQ. The V gene lost 5 bases and the J gene lost 0 bases, with 6 bases spanning the gap.

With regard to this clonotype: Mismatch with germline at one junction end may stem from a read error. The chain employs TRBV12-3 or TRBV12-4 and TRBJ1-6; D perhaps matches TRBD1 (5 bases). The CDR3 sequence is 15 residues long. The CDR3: CASSPSKGTDSPLHF. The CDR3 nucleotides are TGCGCCAGCAGCCCCTCCAAGGGGACTGATTCACCCCTCCACTTT.

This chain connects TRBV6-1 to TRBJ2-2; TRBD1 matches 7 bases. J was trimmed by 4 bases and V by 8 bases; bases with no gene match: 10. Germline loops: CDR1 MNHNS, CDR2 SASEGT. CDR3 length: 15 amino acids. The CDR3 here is CASSPSTGSTGELFF. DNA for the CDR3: TGTGCCAGCTCACCGTCGACAGGGTCCACCGGGGAGCTGTTTTTT.

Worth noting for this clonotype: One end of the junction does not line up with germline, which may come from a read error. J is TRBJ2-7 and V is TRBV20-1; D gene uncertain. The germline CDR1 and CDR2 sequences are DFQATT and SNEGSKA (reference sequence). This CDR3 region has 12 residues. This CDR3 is CSARWDAYEQCF. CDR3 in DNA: TGCAGTGCTAGGTGGGATGCCTACGAGCAGTGCTTC.

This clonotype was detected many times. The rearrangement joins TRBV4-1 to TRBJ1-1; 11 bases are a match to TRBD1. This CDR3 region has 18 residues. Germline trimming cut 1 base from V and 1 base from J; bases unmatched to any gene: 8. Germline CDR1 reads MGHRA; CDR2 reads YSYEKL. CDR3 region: CASSQVWGQGEWNTEAFF. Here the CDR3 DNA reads TGCGCCAGCAGCCAAGTTTGGGGACAGGGGGAGTGGAACACTGAAGCTTTCTTT.

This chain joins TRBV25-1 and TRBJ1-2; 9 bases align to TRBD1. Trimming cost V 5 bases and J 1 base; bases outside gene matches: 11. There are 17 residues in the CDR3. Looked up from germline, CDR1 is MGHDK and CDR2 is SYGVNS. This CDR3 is CASSYSPGTGSNYGYTF. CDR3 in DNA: TGTGCCAGCAGTTACTCTCCGGGGACAGGGAGTAACTATGGCTACACCTTC.

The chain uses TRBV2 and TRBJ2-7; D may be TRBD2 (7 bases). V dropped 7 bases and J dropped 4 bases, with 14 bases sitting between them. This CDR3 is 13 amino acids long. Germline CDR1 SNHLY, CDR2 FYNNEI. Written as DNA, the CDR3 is TGTGCCAGCAAGGGGGGGGCGCAGTACGAGCAGTACTTC. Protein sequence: CASKGGAQYEQYF.

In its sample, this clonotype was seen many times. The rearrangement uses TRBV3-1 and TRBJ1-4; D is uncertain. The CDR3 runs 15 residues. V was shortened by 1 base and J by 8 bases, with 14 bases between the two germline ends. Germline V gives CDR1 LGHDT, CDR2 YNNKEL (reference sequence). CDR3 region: CASSQVLGSGEKLFF. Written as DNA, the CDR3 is TGTGCCAGCAGCCAAGTCCTGGGTAGTGGGGAAAAACTGTTTTTT.

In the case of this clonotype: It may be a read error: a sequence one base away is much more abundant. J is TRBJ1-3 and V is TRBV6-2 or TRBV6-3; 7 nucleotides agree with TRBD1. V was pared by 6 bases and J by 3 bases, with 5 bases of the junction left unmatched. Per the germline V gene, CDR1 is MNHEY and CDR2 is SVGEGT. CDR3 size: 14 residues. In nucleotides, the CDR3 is TGTGCCAGCAGAGCCGACAGGGATGGAAACACCATATATTTT. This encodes CASRADRDGNTIYF.

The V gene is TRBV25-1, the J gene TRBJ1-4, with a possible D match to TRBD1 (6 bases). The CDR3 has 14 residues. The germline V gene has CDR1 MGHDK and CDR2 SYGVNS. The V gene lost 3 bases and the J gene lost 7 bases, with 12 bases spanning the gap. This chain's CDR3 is CASSDGRGGEKLFF. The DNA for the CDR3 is TGTGCCAGCAGTGACGGCAGGGGAGGTGAAAAACTGTTTTTT.

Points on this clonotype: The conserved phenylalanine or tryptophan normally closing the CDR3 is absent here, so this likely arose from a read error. CDR3 sequence reads: CASSPVVGQDSSGANVLTY. The CDR3 nucleotides read TGTGCCAGCAGCCCGGTTGTGGGACAGGACAGCTCTGGGGCCAACGTCCTGACTTAC. This sequence joins TRBV7-9 and TRBJ2-6; the match to TRBD1 covers 8 bases. Germline V gene lookup returns CDR1 SEHNR and CDR2 FQNEAQ (reference sequence). V shed 5 bases, J shed 0 bases, and the junction held 12 bases outside the gene matches. CDR3 length: 19 amino acids.

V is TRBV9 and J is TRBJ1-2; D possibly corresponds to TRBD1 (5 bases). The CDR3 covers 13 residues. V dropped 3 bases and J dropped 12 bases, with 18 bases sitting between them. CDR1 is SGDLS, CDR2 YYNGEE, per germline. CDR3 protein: CASSEATVSGNTF. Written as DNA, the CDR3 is TGTGCCAGCAGCGAGGCGACAGTCTCTGGAAACACCTTC. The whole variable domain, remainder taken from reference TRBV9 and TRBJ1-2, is DSGVTQTPKHLITATGQRVTLRCSPRSGDLSVYWYQQSLDQGLQFLIQYYNGEERAKGNILERFSAQQFPDLHSELNLSSLELGDSALYFCASSEATVSGNTFGSGTRLTVV.

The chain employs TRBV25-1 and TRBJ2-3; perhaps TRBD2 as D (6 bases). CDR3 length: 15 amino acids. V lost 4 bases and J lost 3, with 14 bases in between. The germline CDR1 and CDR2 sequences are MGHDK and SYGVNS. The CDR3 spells CASSAAVLATDTQYF. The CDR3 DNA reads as TGTGCCAGCAGTGCCGCGGTTCTAGCGACAGATACGCAGTATTTT.

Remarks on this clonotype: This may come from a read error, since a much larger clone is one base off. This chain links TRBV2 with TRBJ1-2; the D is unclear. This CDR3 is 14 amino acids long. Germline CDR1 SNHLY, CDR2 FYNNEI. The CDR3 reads CAGSENSRNYGYTF. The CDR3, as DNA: TGTGCCGGCAGTGAAAACAGCAGGAACTATGGCTACACCTTC.

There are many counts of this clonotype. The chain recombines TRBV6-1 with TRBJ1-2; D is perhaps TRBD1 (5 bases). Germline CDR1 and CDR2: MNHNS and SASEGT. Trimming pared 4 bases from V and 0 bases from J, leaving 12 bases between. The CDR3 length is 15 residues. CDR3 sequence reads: CASSVLGGANYGYTF. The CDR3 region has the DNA TGTGCCAGCAGTGTTCTCGGGGGGGCTAACTATGGCTACACCTTC.

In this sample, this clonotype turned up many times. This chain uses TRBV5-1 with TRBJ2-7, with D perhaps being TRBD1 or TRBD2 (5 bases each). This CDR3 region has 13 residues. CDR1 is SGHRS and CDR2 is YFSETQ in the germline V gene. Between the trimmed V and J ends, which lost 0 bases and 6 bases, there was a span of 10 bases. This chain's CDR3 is CASSLDTGPEQYF. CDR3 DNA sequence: TGCGCCAGCAGCTTGGATACGGGGCCCGAGCAGTACTTC.

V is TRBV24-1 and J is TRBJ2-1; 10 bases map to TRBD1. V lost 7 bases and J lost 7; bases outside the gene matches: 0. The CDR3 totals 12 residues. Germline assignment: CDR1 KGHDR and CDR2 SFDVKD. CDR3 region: CATRGQGNEQFF. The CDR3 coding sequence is TGTGCCACCAGGGGACAGGGGAATGAGCAGTTCTTC.

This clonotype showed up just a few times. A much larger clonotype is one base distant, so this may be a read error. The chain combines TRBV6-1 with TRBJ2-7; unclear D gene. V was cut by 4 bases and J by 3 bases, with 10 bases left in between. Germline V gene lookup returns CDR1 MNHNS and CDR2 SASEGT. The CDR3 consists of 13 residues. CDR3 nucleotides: TGTGCCAGCAGTGGACTCCAGAGCTACGAGCAGTACTTC. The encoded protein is CASSGLQSYEQYF.

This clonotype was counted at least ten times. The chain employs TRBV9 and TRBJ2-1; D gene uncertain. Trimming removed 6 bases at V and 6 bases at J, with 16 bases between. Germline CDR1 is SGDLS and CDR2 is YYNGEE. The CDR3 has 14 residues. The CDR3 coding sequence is TGTGCCAGCACCTATTCACCAGAAGGCAATGAGCAGTTCTTC. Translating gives CASTYSPEGNEQFF.

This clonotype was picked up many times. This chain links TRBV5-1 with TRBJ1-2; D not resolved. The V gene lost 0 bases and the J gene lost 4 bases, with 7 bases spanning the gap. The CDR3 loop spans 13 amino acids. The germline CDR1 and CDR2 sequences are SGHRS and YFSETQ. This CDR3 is CASSLEEGYGYTF. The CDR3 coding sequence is TGCGCCAGCAGCTTGGAAGAGGGCTATGGCTACACCTTC.

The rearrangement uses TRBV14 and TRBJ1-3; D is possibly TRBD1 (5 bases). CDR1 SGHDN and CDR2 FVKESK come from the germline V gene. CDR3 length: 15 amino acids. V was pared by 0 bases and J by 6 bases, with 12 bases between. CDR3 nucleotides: TGTGCCAGCAGCCAAGAGGAGGGGACTGAAAACACCATATATTTT. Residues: CASSQEEGTENTIYF.